Sequencing of this TCR beta chain was carried out in a study of cytomegalovirus exposure and HLA in healthy donors. Study overall: For the approximately 400 genotyped donors, approximately 83% fell within the Caucasian-associated ancestry cluster.

The PCR employed 60 Vbeta primers together with 13 Jbeta primers. The repertoire was sequenced with immunoSEQ multiplex PCR; TCRdb's copy has only in-frame clones and lacks some. The data contain 95,000 to 150,000 clones, 80% of them singletons. In its sample, this clone was seen a few times. This receptor was obtained from a man aged 25 to 45 in good health and CMV-seropositive. The material sequenced was PBMCs.

CDR3 nucleotides: TGTGCCAGCAGCTTAGAGGGGGCAGGGGTTAGCAATCAGCCCCAGCATTTT. Translated, it gives CASSLEGAGVSNQPQHF. This chain joins TRBV7-8 and TRBJ1-5; 7 positions match TRBD1. CDR1 is SGHVS and CDR2 is FQNEAQ in the germline V gene. CDR3 length: 17 residues. The junction had 6 bases not matched to a gene; V was cut back by 1 base and J by 0 bases. The full variable domain, with the rest looked up from reference TRBV7-8 and TRBJ1-5, is GAGVSQSPRYKVAKRGQDVALRCDPISGHVSLFWYQQALGQGPEFLTYFQNEAQLDKSGLPSDRFFAERPEGSVSTLKIQRTQQEDSAVYLCASSLEGAGVSNQPQHFGDGTRLSIL.